This is a list of T cell receptor beta chains from one sample in a study of beta chain features in type 1 diabetes. Generated by immunoSEQ multiplex PCR, the TCRdb table keeps only in-frame clones and is missing some. This sample has some 220,000 clones, with approximately 11% found just once. The specimen sequenced was central memory CD4+ T cells from blood. The receptor source for this set is a man aged 18 to 29 in good health. CDR3s include the opening cysteine and the closing phenylalanine or tryptophan. A D gene is named only where the DNA matches it firmly. Size values are once, few and many counts, or a class for expanded clones, and some rows have none.

CDR3aa: CASSPRSLAGSSYEQYF
CDR3nt: TGTGCCAGCTCACCACGGTCCCTAGCGGGCAGCTCCTACGAGCAGTACTTC
j_gene: TRBJ2-7
d_gene: TRBD2
abundance: few
v_gene: TRBV18

CDR3aa: CASSYGTGGETQYF
CDR3nt: TGTGCCAGCAGTTACGGGACCGGAGGAGAGACCCAGTACTTC
j_gene: TRBJ2-5
d_gene: NA
abundance: few
v_gene: TRBV6-5

CDR3aa: CASSKGGGNQPQHF
CDR3nt: TGCGCCAGCAGCAAGGGGGGTGGCAATCAGCCCCAGCATTTT
j_gene: TRBJ1-5
d_gene: NA
abundance: once
v_gene: TRBV4-1

CDR3aa: CASGADGAVGYTF
CDR3nt: TGTGCCAGCGGGGCCGACGGAGCAGTCGGCTACACCTTC
j_gene: TRBJ1-2
d_gene: NA
abundance: NA
v_gene: TRBV2

CDR3aa: CASSPGGYNEQFF
CDR3nt: TGTGCCAGCAGTCCAGGGGGCTACAATGAGCAGTTCTTC
j_gene: TRBJ2-1
d_gene: TRBD1
abundance: few
v_gene: TRBV28

CDR3aa: CASSPMGHDYEQYF
CDR3nt: TGTGCCAGCTCACCAATGGGACATGACTACGAGCAGTACTTC
j_gene: TRBJ2-7
d_gene: NA
abundance: few
v_gene: TRBV18

CDR3aa: CASSDWSTQTQYF
CDR3nt: TGTGCCAGCAGTGATTGGAGTACCCAGACCCAGTACTTC
j_gene: TRBJ2-5
d_gene: NA
abundance: NA
v_gene: TRBV6-1

CDR3aa: CASSGDSLRANEKLFF
CDR3nt: TGTGCCAGCAGTGGGGACAGCCTACGGGCTAATGAAAAACTGTTTTTT
j_gene: TRBJ1-4
d_gene: TRBD1
abundance: few
v_gene: TRBV6-4

CDR3aa: CASSLGTSDRSYEQYF
CDR3nt: TGCGCCAGCAGCCTCGGGACTAGCGACCGCTCCTACGAGCAGTACTTC
j_gene: TRBJ2-7
d_gene: TRBD2
abundance: few
v_gene: TRBV4-1

CDR3aa: CASSRSPSGFNEQFF
CDR3nt: TGTGCCAGCAGCCGAAGTCCAAGCGGTTTCAATGAGCAGTTCTTC
j_gene: TRBJ2-1
d_gene: NA
abundance: many
v_gene: TRBV7-9

CDR3aa: CASRVTVVVGPQHF
CDR3nt: TGTGCCAGCAGGGTGACAGTTGTAGTGGGGCCCCAGCATTTT
j_gene: TRBJ1-5
d_gene: NA
abundance: many
v_gene: TRBV27

CDR3aa: CASTSIGSGRHKNEQFF
CDR3nt: TGTGCCAGCACCTCGATAGGAAGCGGGAGACATAAGAATGAGCAGTTCTTC
j_gene: TRBJ2-1
d_gene: TRBD2
abundance: many
v_gene: TRBV28

CDR3aa: CASSNSGRSNTGELFF
CDR3nt: TGTGCCAGCAGCAACAGCGGTAGATCGAACACCGGGGAGCTGTTTTTT
j_gene: TRBJ2-2
d_gene: NA
abundance: few
v_gene: TRBV7-3

CDR3aa: CASSPKASGANVLTF
CDR3nt: TGTGCCAGCAGCCCTAAAGCCTCTGGGGCCAACGTCCTGACTTTC
j_gene: TRBJ2-6
d_gene: NA
abundance: few
v_gene: TRBV5-4

CDR3aa: CAISESTGESYNEQFF
CDR3nt: TGTGCCATCAGTGAGTCGACAGGGGAGTCGTACAATGAGCAGTTCTTC
j_gene: TRBJ2-1
d_gene: TRBD1
abundance: NA
v_gene: TRBV10-3

CDR3aa: CASRESGGYTGELFF
CDR3nt: TGTGCCAGCAGGGAAAGCGGGGGTTACACCGGGGAGCTGTTTTTT
j_gene: TRBJ2-2
d_gene: TRBD2
abundance: NA
v_gene: TRBV25-1

CDR3aa: CASSLDPPPGELFF
CDR3nt: TGCGCCAGCAGCTTGGATCCCCCACCCGGGGAGCTGTTTTTT
j_gene: TRBJ2-2
d_gene: NA
abundance: once
v_gene: TRBV5-1

CDR3aa: CSVLDRVWEQYF
CDR3nt: TGCAGCGTTCTTGACAGGGTCTGGGAGCAGTACTTC
j_gene: TRBJ2-7
d_gene: TRBD1
abundance: NA
v_gene: TRBV29-1

CDR3aa: CASSLSPGPRTDTQYF
CDR3nt: TGTGCCAGCAGCTTAAGTCCGGGCCCCCGGACAGATACGCAGTATTTT
j_gene: TRBJ2-3
d_gene: NA
abundance: NA
v_gene: TRBV7-3

CDR3aa: CASSQAGTGLAGVAEQFF
CDR3nt: TGTGCCAGCAGCCAAGCCGGAACCGGACTAGCGGGAGTAGCTGAGCAGTTCTTC
j_gene: TRBJ2-1
d_gene: TRBD2
abundance: few
v_gene: TRBV14

CDR3aa: CASSVGGRSSYEQYF
CDR3nt: TGTGCCAGCAGCGTAGGTGGCAGGAGTTCCTACGAGCAGTACTTC
j_gene: TRBJ2-7
d_gene: NA
abundance: few
v_gene: TRBV9

CDR3aa: CAISETGPGTGDNYGYTF
CDR3nt: TGTGCCATCAGTGAGACGGGGCCCGGGACAGGGGATAACTATGGCTACACCTTC
j_gene: TRBJ1-2
d_gene: TRBD1
abundance: NA
v_gene: TRBV10-3

CDR3aa: CASSLGLAAAYEQYF
CDR3nt: TGTGCCAGCAGCTTAGGACTAGCGGCGGCCTACGAGCAGTACTTC
j_gene: TRBJ2-7
d_gene: TRBD2
abundance: many
v_gene: TRBV7-2

CDR3aa: CASSRAGGRTGELFF
CDR3nt: TGTGCCAGCAGCCGAGCGGGAGGTCGGACCGGGGAGCTGTTTTTT
j_gene: TRBJ2-2
d_gene: TRBD2
abundance: few
v_gene: TRBV7-9

CDR3aa: CASSLNRGQETQYF
CDR3nt: TGTGCCAGCAGCTTAAACAGGGGGCAAGAGACCCAGTACTTC
j_gene: TRBJ2-5
d_gene: TRBD1
abundance: many
v_gene: TRBV7-7